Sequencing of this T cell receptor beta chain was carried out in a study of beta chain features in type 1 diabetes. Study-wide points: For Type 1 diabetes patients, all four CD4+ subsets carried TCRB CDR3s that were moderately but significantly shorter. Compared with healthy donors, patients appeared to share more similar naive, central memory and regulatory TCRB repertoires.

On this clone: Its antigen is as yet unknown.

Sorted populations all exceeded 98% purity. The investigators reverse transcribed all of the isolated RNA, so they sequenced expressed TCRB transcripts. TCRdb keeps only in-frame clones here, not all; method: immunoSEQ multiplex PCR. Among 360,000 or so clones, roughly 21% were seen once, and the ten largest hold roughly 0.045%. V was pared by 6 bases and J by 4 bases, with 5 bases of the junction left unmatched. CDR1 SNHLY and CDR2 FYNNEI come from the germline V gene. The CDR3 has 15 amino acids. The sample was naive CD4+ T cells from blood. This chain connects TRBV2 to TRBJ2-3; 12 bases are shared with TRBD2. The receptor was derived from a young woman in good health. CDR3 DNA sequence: TGTGCCAGCAGCGGACTAGCGGGAAGGTCAGATACGCAGTATTTT. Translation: CASSGLAGRSDTQYF.